These 2 T cell receptor beta chains came from one sample sequenced in a study of T cell responses to AZD1222 COVID-19 vaccine. Profiled with immunoSEQ multiplex PCR; TCRdb holds only in-frame clones, not every one. The repertoire includes around 70,000 clones, approximately 81% of them detected once, and about 20% sits in the top ten. The sequencing here drew on peripheral blood, taken on day 0 of AZD1222 vaccination. These TCRs come from an adult in good health.

V is TRBV2 and J is TRBJ1-1; the D is unclear. CDR1 and CDR2 from the germline V gene are SNHLY and FYNNEI. V was trimmed by 4 bases and J by 12 bases, leaving 21 bases between them. This CDR3 is built from 14 residues. As DNA, the CDR3 is TGTGCCAGCAGTGGGGCCAGAGGCCCTTCCTCGTCTTTCTTT. Translated, it gives CASSGARGPSSSFF.

V usage is TRBV5-3 and J usage is TRBJ2-4, with a weak D call TRBD2 (5 bases). TRBV5-3 is labeled an ORF, and its function is uncertain. Between the trimmed V and J ends, which lost 4 bases and 0 bases, there was a span of 14 bases. This CDR3 comprises 16 residues. This CDR3 is CARSARRGLAKNIQYF. The CDR3 DNA reads as TGTGCCAGAAGCGCCAGACGGGGATTAGCCAAAAACATTCAGTACTTC.